The T cell receptor (beta chain) under discussion was sequenced for a study of blood T cells in healthy people across ages. PCR was performed a second time for about 7 to 11 cycles using a sample-barcoded 5' primer and a J-beta primer mix. Carrying 12 random nucleotides, a template-switch adaptor labeled each individual cDNA molecule. TCRdb recomputed calls from the 5' RACE reads with MiXCR, one row per CDR3 protein. The sample has about a million distinct CDR3 sequences; roughly half are singletons. V trimming: 5 bases; J trimming: 15 bases; junction bases outside the gene matches: 7. From germline, CDR1 is SGHAT and CDR2 FQNNGV. This CDR3 region has 11 residues.

The sequenced sample was blood. The V gene is TRBV11-2, the J gene TRBJ2-1, with 7 positions matching TRBD1. The TCR sequence derives from a woman in her fifties or sixties in good health. CDR3 sequence reads: CASSVGQRAFF. The CDR3 bases are TGTGCCAGCAGCGTGGGACAGAGGGCGTTCTTC.